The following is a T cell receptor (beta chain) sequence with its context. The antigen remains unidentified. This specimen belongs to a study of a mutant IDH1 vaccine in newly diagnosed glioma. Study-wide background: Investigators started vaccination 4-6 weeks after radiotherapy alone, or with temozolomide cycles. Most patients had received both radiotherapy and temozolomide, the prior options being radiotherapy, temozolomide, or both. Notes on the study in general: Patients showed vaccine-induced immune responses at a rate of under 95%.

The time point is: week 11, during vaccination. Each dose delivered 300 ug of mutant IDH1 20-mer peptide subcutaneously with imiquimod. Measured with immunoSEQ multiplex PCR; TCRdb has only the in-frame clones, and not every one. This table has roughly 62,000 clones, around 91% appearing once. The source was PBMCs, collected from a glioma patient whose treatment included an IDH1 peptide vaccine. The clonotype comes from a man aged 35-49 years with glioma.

The CDR3 reads CASSLDTSGVPYEQYF. For the CDR3, the DNA is TGTGCCAGCAGCTTAGATACTAGCGGGGTCCCCTACGAGCAGTACTTC. This chain connects TRBV7-2 to TRBJ2-7, with 10 bases lining up with TRBD2. This CDR3 has 16 residues. V gave up 1 base and J gave up 2 bases; unmatched junction bases: 5. CDR1 and CDR2 from the germline V gene are SGHTA and FQGNSA.